This T cell receptor (beta chain) is drawn from a study of blood T cell repertoires in COVID-19. At the level of the study: Acute-phase and convalescent COVID-19 samples originated in the United States, Italy and Spain.

Libraries were prepared by immunoSEQ multiplex PCR; TCRdb keeps only in-frame clonotypes and omits some of them. The table shows roughly 180,000 clones, with approximately 85% occurring only once. Seattle's enrolled individuals joined amid active infection and were then monitored longitudinally. Sequences were obtained from peripheral blood. This clonotype was obtained from a woman between 50 and 59 years old with COVID-19, enrolled during active disease.

Here the CDR3 DNA reads TGCAGCGACGTAGCGGGCCGTAAAGGCTATGGCTACACCTTC. This codes for CSDVAGRKGYGYTF. The J gene is TRBJ1-2, the V gene TRBV29-1; D unresolved. Per germline, CDR1 SQVTM and CDR2 ANQGSEA. CDR3 length: 14 residues. V lost 7 bases and J 4 bases, leaving 19 bases between the germline ends.